This T cell receptor (beta chain) was profiled in a study of Ad26.COV2.S vaccination and SARS-CoV-2 variants (dated by TCRdb to the early 2020s). Notes on the research overall: Vaccine-arm donors came from COV1001, a multicentre, randomized, double-blind, placebo-controlled phase I-IIa trial of Ad26.COV2.S in healthy adults. Throughout the experiments and outcome assessment, investigators stayed blinded to trial group allocation. Ad26.COV2.S was administered intramuscularly at 5 x 10^10 or 1 x 10^11 viral particles, either as a single shot or as two shots given 56 days apart. Trial participants were randomized into five groups of five, in which low-dose or high-dose Ad26.COV2.S was given once or twice, or placebo was given on both occasions. The specificity and breadth of SARS-CoV-2-reactive T cell receptors after Ad26.COV2.S vaccination were assessed by TCRbeta repertoire sequencing. The TCR-sequenced set comprised about 32 samples: around 20 Ad26.COV2.S vaccine recipients, 5 placebo recipients and 8 SARS-CoV-2 convalescent individuals. Overall results and qualifications from the work: Spike-specific TCR breadth was higher in Ad26.COV2.S recipients than in placebo recipients (P = 0.0014). After vaccination, substantial breadth of spike-specific CD8+ and CD4+ T cell responses was reported. The study was not powered to compare responses between vaccine doses or regimens. According to the authors, total T cell responses may have been underestimated by the TCR breadth and depth analyses. Vaccine and placebo recipients had similar non-spike TCR breadth, a finding consistent with the vaccine containing only spike.

According to the study, the label for this sample's treatment or condition signals: some 20 received Ad26.COV2.S at low or high dose, single or two shots; several received placebo; per-sample allocation not given. Repertoires of vaccine and placebo recipients were sequenced from samples taken on day 63 after the first injection. Between 29 July and 7 August 2020, Cohort 1b enrolled about two dozen adults aged 18-55 years at one site in Boston, USA. Ad26.COV2.S was a replication-incompetent adenovirus type 26 vector expressing a prefusion-stabilized SARS-CoV-2 spike protein from the original Wuhan strain. This clone was counted once. Its binding antigen is unknown. No base qualities exist here, and no much larger clone lies one base off it. V and J are trimmed by 0 bases and 3 bases, and the gene matches miss 14 bases of the junction. Reading from cysteine to phenylalanine, the CDR3 counts 20 amino acids. Just CDR3 DNA is preserved here, 60 bases in frame from base 1. The germline V gene gives CDR1 as SNHLY and CDR2 as FYNNEI.

The immunoSEQ Assay was the method used to sequence TCRbeta CDR3 regions. After extraction, genomic DNA underwent amplification by bias-controlled multiplex PCR, followed by high-throughput sequencing. As for the original processing: Collapsing and filtering of sequences were performed to quantify the absolute abundance of each unique TCRbeta CDR3 region. Usable DNA was measured by amplifying reference genes present in all nucleated cells, and TCRbeta template counts were normalized to that usable DNA to estimate T cell fraction. Repertoire TCRs were annotated as SARS-CoV-2-specific by exact matching of V gene, CDR3 amino acid sequence and J gene to a known reactive TCR set. The reference SARS-CoV-2 TCR set came from MIRA and was filtered for enrichment in COVID-19-positive ImmuneCODE repertoires, removing public or cross-reactive TCRs. Using the MIRA antigens, annotated TCRs were further analysed by specific ORF or by position within an ORF. Depth was the summed frequency of annotated unique rearrangements, while breadth was defined as annotated unique rearrangements over total unique productive rearrangements. Two-sided Wilcoxon rank-sum tests were applied when comparing TCR breadth between groups. TCRdb's version of the immuneACCESS table is confined to in-frame rearrangements and falls short of the full clone set. An unresolved V gene accounts for under half of the shortfall where checked; the remainder is of unknown origin. D and trimming come from the DNA, and the V and J calls and clone size come from that table. The sample has hundreds of thousands of clones on record, about nine tenths of them singletons. In total, the top ten clones hold 5.5% to 7% of the sample.

This sample comprised peripheral blood, obtained in a trial of Ad26.COV2.S vaccine versus placebo. The chain uses TRBV2 and TRBJ2-1; a stretch of 10 junction bases matches TRBD2. The sequence was collected from a person aged 18-65 years who received the Ad26.COV2.S COVID-19 vaccine or a placebo. The CDR3 reads CASSEALRAGGTNYYNEQFF. Here is the DNA: TGTGCCAGCAGTGAAGCGCTTCGAGCGGGGGGGACAAATTACTACAATGAGCAGTTCTTC.